A single T cell receptor (beta chain) is shown here with its context. There is no known antigen for this receptor. Base qualities were left out, and no much larger clone turns up one base away. The data were taken from a study of OX40 agonist ivuxolimab in advanced cancers. Study-level background: Ivuxolimab, which targeted the costimulatory receptor OX40 (CD134), was an agonistic, fully human IgG2 monoclonal antibody. The dose-escalation cohort was about 83% male with a mean age of approximately 59 years, ranging from about 20 to 80. Intravenous ivuxolimab was administered to patients every 2 weeks at six dose levels: 0.01, 0.1, 0.3, 1.5, 3 and 10 mg/kg. Of the 50 or so patients in dose escalation, some 20 had hepatocellular carcinoma, some 15 had melanoma, 9 had renal cell carcinoma and 9 had head and neck cancer. The purpose of peripheral TCRbeta sequencing was to test whether ivuxolimab changed TCR sequence diversity and led to clonal T-cell expansion. The paper reports the monotherapy dose-escalation portion (N of about 47 patients) of the phase I ivuxolimab trial. Prior anti-PD-1, anti-PD-L1 or anti-CTLA-4 therapy was permitted, and checkpoint inhibitors had been received by roughly two fifths of dose-escalation patients. Three dose-escalation patients achieved partial responses, one with hepatocellular carcinoma and two with cutaneous melanoma.

Genomic DNA was extracted from sorted cells for sequencing of the TCRbeta CDR3 region. The immunoSEQ Assay was used to sequence the TCRbeta CDR3 regions. This is the immuneACCESS table as TCRdb keeps it, with only in-frame sequences that have V and J called. A part of the clones is gone; compared with another copy, unresolved V genes explain less than half, and the rest is unexplained. The sample has about 54,000 clones on record, 90% to 95% of them singletons. Around an eighth of the sample goes to the ten largest clones. Overall study results and their limits: At doses of 0.1 to 3.0 mg/kg, clonal expansion of both CD4+ and CD8+ T cells in blood was seen between baseline and week 6. Which antigens the clonally expanded peripheral T cells were specific for was not determined. In partial responders in the 0.1-3.0 mg/kg groups, normalized peripheral clonal expansion was found to be among the lowest, especially among CD8+ T cells. Low levels of normalized T-cell clonal expansion were also shown by some nonresponding patients. After ivuxolimab, more expanded clones were found on average in CD8+ T cells than in CD4+ T cells.

The trial excluded patients who had a history of autoimmune disease or were on systemic immunosuppression. Peripheral blood for TCR sequencing was collected from all dose cohorts at baseline, on cycle 4 day 1, and on cycle 7 day 1. The samples were taken from a phase I, first-in-human, multicenter, open-label dose-escalation trial of ivuxolimab. The trial enrolled adults with locally advanced or metastatic head and neck squamous cell, hepatocellular, melanoma or renal cell carcinoma. Before TCR sequencing, CD4+ T cells and CD8+ T cells were sorted from peripheral blood as separate populations. Material: CD4+ or CD8+ T cells sorted from blood, obtained in a trial of the OX40 agonist ivuxolimab. The source is an adult with an advanced solid tumor such as melanoma, head and neck, liver or kidney cancer.

The encoded CDR3 is CASSPGPGEKWEQYF. The bases are TGCGCCAGCAGCCCGGGCCCGGGGGAGAAGTGGGAGCAGTACTTC. The sequence joins TRBV5-1 to TRBJ2-5; 6 matching bases give a weak D call of TRBD2. The CDR3 contains 15 residues, cysteine and phenylalanine counted. Only CDR3 DNA is held: 45 bases, read in frame from base 1. Deletion took 4 bases off V and 11 bases off J, with a span of 24 bases between the germline ends. The CDR1 and CDR2 encoded by the germline V gene are SGHRS and YFSETQ.